Described below is a single T cell receptor beta chain sequence and its context. Germline V gives CDR1 SNHLY, CDR2 FYNNEI. This CDR3 region has 15 residues. The V gene lost 6 bases and the J gene lost 1 base, with 13 bases spanning the gap. This sample was taken from a study of control samples from healthy donors and cancer patients. The method was immunoSEQ multiplex PCR; TCRdb's version includes in-frame clones alone and lacks a portion of them. The sample has about 100,000 clones, about 88% seen once. This clonotype originated in a woman aged 50 to 65 in good health. This chain uses TRBV2 with TRBJ2-4, with D possibly being TRBD2 (5 bases). The sample taken for sequencing was blood. The CDR3 loop is CASSPEVTAKNIQYF. CDR3 in DNA: TGTGCCAGCAGCCCGGAGGTAACGGCCAAAAACATTCAGTACTTC.